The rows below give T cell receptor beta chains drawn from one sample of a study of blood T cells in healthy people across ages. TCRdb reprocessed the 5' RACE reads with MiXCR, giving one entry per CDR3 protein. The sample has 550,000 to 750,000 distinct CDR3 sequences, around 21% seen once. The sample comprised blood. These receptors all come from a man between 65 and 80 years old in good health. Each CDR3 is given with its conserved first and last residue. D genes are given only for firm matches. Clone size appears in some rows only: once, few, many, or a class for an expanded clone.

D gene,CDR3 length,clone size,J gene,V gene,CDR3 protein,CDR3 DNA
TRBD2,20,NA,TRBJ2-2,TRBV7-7,CASSLVGGSRLAENTGELFF,TGTGCTAGCAGCTTAGTAGGAGGTAGTCGACTAGCGGAGAACACCGGGGAGCTGTTTTTT
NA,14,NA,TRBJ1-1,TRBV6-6,CASSTGKPNTEAFF,TGTGCCAGCAGTACAGGGAAACCGAACACTGAAGCTTTCTTT
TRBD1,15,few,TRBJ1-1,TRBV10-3,CAISGTGGENTEAFF,TGTGCCATCAGTGGGACAGGGGGAGAGAACACTGAAGCTTTCTTT
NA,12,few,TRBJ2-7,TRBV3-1,CASSQDKGEQYF,TGTGCCAGCAGCCAAGATAAAGGTGAGCAGTACTTC
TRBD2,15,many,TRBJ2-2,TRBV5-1,CASWTSGVVTGELFF,TGCGCCAGCTGGACTAGCGGGGTCGTAACCGGGGAGCTGTTTTTT
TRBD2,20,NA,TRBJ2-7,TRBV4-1,CASSQDPSTGLAGVTYEQYF,TGCGCCAGCAGCCAAGACCCGTCCACGGGACTAGCGGGAGTCACCTACGAGCAGTACTTC
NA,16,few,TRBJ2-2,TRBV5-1,CASSPQGLGSTGELFF,TGCGCCAGCAGCCCGCAGGGGCTAGGTAGCACCGGGGAGCTGTTTTTT
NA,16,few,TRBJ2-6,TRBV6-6,CASSPGYSSGANVLTF,TGTGCCAGCAGCCCTGGGTACAGCTCTGGGGCCAACGTCCTGACTTTC
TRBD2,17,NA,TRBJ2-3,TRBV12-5,CASGLGPSGRFTDTQYF,TGTGCTAGTGGTTTGGGGCCTAGCGGGAGGTTCACGGATACGCAGTATTTT
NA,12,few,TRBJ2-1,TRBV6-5,CASSYSQGQQFF,TGTGCCAGCAGTTACTCCCAGGGACAGCAGTTCTTC
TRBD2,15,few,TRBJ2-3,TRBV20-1,CSASPLAGNTDTQYF,TGCAGTGCTAGTCCCCTAGCGGGGAACACAGATACGCAGTATTTT
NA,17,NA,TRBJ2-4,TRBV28,CASSLFDRSLAKNIQYF,TGTGCCAGCAGTTTATTCGACAGGAGCCTAGCCAAAAACATTCAGTACTTC
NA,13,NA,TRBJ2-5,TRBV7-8,CASSLDRDETQYF,TGTGCCAGCAGCTTAGACCGCGACGAGACCCAGTACTTC
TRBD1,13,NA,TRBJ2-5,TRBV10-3,CAITGDRGKFLFF,TGTGCCATCACCGGGGACAGGGGGAAATTCTTGTTCTTC
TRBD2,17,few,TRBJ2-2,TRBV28,CASSPIPGLAGAGELFF,TGTGCCAGCAGTCCTATACCGGGACTAGCGGGGGCCGGGGAGCTGTTTTTT
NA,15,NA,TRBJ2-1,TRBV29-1,CSADTQGQPANEQFF,TGCAGCGCTGACACACAGGGACAACCTGCGAATGAGCAGTTCTTC
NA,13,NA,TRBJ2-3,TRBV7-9,CAGRDGRTDTQYF,TGTGCCGGACGGGACGGACGCACAGATACGCAGTATTTT
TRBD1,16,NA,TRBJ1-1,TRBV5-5,CASSLVLTGVNTEAFF,TGTGCCAGCAGCTTGGTTCTGACAGGGGTGAACACTGAAGCTTTCTTT
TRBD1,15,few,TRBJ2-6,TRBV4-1,CASGQVLSGANVLTF,TGCGCCAGCGGACAGGTTCTCTCTGGGGCCAACGTCCTGACTTTC
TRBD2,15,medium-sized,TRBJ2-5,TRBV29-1,CSVVPRLAGGETQYF,TGCAGCGTTGTTCCGCGACTAGCGGGAGGGGAGACCCAGTACTTC
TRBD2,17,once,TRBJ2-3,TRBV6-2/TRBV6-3,CASSSPGLAGAANTQYF,TGTGCCAGCAGTTCCCCGGGACTAGCGGGAGCGGCGAATACGCAGTATTTT
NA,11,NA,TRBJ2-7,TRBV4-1,CASSLGTSQYF,TGCGCCAGCAGCCTCGGGACATCGCAGTACTTC
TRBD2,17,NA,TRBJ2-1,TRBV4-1,CASSQEAGTSVYNEQFF,TGCGCCAGCAGCCAAGAAGCAGGGACTAGCGTCTACAATGAGCAGTTCTTC
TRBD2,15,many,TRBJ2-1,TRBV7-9,CASSHSGSKNNEQFF,TGTGCCAGCAGCCATAGCGGGAGTAAGAACAATGAGCAGTTCTTC
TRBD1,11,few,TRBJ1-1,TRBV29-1,CTGQGDTEAFF,TGCACTGGACAGGGTGACACTGAAGCTTTCTTT
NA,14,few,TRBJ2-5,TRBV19,CASSMSGLQETQYF,TGTGCCAGTAGTATGTCTGGGCTCCAAGAGACCCAGTACTTC
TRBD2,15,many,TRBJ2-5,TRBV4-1,CASSKLAGVRETQYF,TGCGCCAGCAGCAAACTAGCGGGAGTCCGGGAGACCCAGTACTTC
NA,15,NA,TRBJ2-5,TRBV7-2,CASSLVRLAEETQYF,TGTGCCAGCAGTTTAGTAAGGTTAGCGGAAGAGACCCAGTACTTC
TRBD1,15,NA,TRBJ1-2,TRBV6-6,CASRDRAEGISGYTF,TGTGCCAGCAGGGACAGGGCTGAAGGGATCTCTGGCTACACCTTC
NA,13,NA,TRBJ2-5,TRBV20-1,CSVTGRIQETQYF,TGCAGTGTTACGGGACGCATCCAAGAGACCCAGTACTTC
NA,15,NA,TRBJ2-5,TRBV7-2,CASSLAGVLKGDQYF,TGTGCCAGCAGCTTAGCTGGGGTCCTAAAAGGGGACCAGTACTTC
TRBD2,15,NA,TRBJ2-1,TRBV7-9,CASSLGGGDHNEQFF,TGTGCCAGCAGCTTAGGTGGGGGGGACCACAATGAGCAGTTCTTC
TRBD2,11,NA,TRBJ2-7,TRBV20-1,CSAEREGEQYF,TGCAGTGCGGAGAGGGAGGGCGAGCAGTACTTC
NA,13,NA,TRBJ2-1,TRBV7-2,CASSFPASNEQFF,TGTGCCAGCAGCTTCCCCGCTAGCAACGAGCAGTTCTTC
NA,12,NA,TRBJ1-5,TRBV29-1,CSVGDNNQPQHF,TGCAGCGTTGGGGACAACAATCAGCCCCAGCATTTT
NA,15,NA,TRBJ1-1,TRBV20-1,CSARLSTGLNTEAFF,TGCAGTGCTAGACTTTCCACTGGGCTGAACACTGAAGCTTTCTTT
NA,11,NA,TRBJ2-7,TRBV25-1,CASSEIDEQYF,TGTGCCAGCAGTGAAATCGACGAGCAGTACTTC
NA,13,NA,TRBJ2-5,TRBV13,CASSTDQGETQYF,TGTGCCAGCAGCACGGACCAGGGAGAGACCCAGTACTTC
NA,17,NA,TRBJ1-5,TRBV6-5,CASSYSFGGREAWPQHF,TGTGCCAGCAGTTACTCTTTTGGAGGGAGAGAGGCTTGGCCCCAGCATTTT
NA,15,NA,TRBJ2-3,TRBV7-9,CASSSPDLVSDTQYF,TGTGCCAGCAGCTCCCCGGACCTTGTGTCGGATACGCAGTATTTT
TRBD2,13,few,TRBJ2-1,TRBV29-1,CSAGLAGVGEQFF,TGCAGCGCTGGACTAGCGGGAGTCGGGGAGCAGTTCTTC
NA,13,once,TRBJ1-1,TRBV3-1,CASSPTSGYEAFF,TGTGCCAGCAGCCCGACCTCAGGGTATGAAGCTTTCTTT
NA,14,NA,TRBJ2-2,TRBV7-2,CASSLRGRPGELFF,TGTGCCAGCAGCTTACGAGGACGACCCGGGGAGCTGTTTTTT
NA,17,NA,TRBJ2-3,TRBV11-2,CASSLDPRASSTDTQYF,TGTGCCAGCAGCTTAGACCCGCGGGCATCTAGCACAGATACGCAGTATTTT
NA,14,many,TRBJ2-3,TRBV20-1,CSARDDSITDTQYF,TGCAGTGCTAGAGATGACTCTATCACAGATACGCAGTATTTT
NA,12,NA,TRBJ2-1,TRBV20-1,CSARVAGNEQFF,TGCAGTGCTAGGGTCGCAGGGAATGAGCAGTTCTTC
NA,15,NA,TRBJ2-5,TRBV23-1,CASSQSDRPQETQYF,TGCGCCAGCAGTCAATCCGACAGGCCCCAAGAGACCCAGTACTTC
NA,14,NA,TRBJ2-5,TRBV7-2,CASSLGNRQETQYF,TGTGCCAGCAGCTTAGGCAACAGGCAAGAGACCCAGTACTTC
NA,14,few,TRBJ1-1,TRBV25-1,CASSEFGGATEAFF,TGTGCCAGCAGTGAATTTGGAGGGGCCACTGAAGCTTTCTTT
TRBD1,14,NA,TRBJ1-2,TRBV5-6,CASSFGQGTYGYTF,TGTGCCAGCAGCTTCGGACAGGGGACCTATGGCTACACCTTC
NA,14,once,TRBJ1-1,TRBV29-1,CSVVSTTRSGEAFF,TGCAGCGTTGTTTCAACTACCAGGTCGGGGGAAGCTTTCTTT
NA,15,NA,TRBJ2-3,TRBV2,CASSEDQEEVDTQYF,TGTGCCAGCAGTGAAGACCAAGAGGAGGTGGATACGCAGTATTTT